One and the same sample provided the 2 T cell receptor beta chains below, sequenced in a study of T cell responses to AZD1222 COVID-19 vaccine. Using immunoSEQ multiplex PCR, the repertoire was profiled, and TCRdb retains in-frame clones only, with some absent. The sample has tens of thousands of clones, more than 70% seen once. The specimen comprised peripheral blood, sampled 28 days after the second AZD1222 dose. These receptors all come from an adult who received the AZD1222 COVID-19 vaccine.

DNA of the CDR3: TGTGCCAGCAGCACCTACAGGGTTAACTATGGCTACACCTTC. Its translation is CASSTYRVNYGYTF. The J gene is TRBJ1-2, the V gene TRBV7-2, with D possibly TRBD1 on 6 matching bases. Germline CDR1 is SGHTA and CDR2 is FQGNSA. V was trimmed by 5 bases and J by 1 base, leaving 11 bases between them. The CDR3 contains 14 residues.

This clone was counted a few times. V is TRBV6-6 and J is TRBJ2-1; D is undetermined. The CDR3 length is 11 residues. The germline V and J ends were trimmed by 2 bases and 8 bases, with 4 bases remaining between them. Germline V gene data show CDR1 as MNHNY and CDR2 as SVGAGI (reference sequence). CDR3 nucleotide sequence: TGTGCCAGCAGTTACAATGATGAGCAGTTCTTC. This translates into CASSYNDEQFF.